The source of this TCR beta chain is a study of blood T cell repertoires in COVID-19. The table came from immunoSEQ multiplex PCR; TCRdb's copy has only in-frame clones and leaves some out. This table holds roughly 120,000 clones, roughly four fifths found once. Germline CDR1 and CDR2: SQVTM and ANQGSEA. This CDR3 is built from 13 residues. Trimming stripped 0 bases from V and 5 bases from J, with 10 bases between. The sequenced sample was peripheral blood. V is TRBV29-1 and J is TRBJ1-2; no clear D gene. The TCR sequence derives from a woman aged 55-69 years with acute or convalescent COVID-19. CDR3 loop: CSVEEPRQYGYTF. The CDR3 nucleotides read TGCAGCGTTGAAGAGCCCAGGCAGTATGGCTACACCTTC.